A few counts support the clone carrying this TCR beta chain. Its antigen is still unknown. This entry comes from a study of T cell clonotyping in hematopoietic cell transplantation. Data came from immunoSEQ multiplex PCR; TCRdb stores just in-frame clones and leaves some out. The sample has roughly 40,000 clones, around 94% seen once. Study-level findings and limits: CD4 and CD8 repertoire contributions could not be separated without sorting. Higher Inverse Simpson Index values in graft donor and pretransplant recipient predicted broader posttransplant TCR diversity. Pathologically expanded recipient clonotypes increased progressively from day 30 to day 180 as diversity fell. Few recipient clonotypes overlapped donors; over 97% were de novo at given depth.

V shed 3 bases and J shed 6 bases, with 15 bases lying between them. The CDR3 totals 14 residues. Per germline, CDR1 MNHEY and CDR2 SVGAGI. The sequence was collected from a woman in her 50s in good health. Some clones in this sample may be carry-over from other donors' samples. The gene calls are TRBV6-5 and TRBJ2-7; no clear D. The sequenced sample consisted of peripheral blood mononuclear cells. The chain's CDR3 is CASSYSGDTGEQYF. Here the CDR3 DNA reads TGTGCCAGCAGTTATTCCGGTGATACGGGCGAGCAGTACTTC.